This entry lists 6 T cell receptor beta chains sequenced from one sample in a study of blood T cell repertoires in COVID-19. Measured with immunoSEQ multiplex PCR; TCRdb has only the in-frame clones, and not every one. Counted here are under 95,000 clones, 65% to 85% occurring once; the ten biggest clones make up 30% to 35%. Material for sequencing was peripheral blood. The receptors shown here come from an elderly woman with active or convalescent COVID-19.

V and J are TRBV10-3 and TRBJ2-1; 10 bases are a match to TRBD2. The CDR3 spans 14 residues. CDR1 and CDR2 from the germline V gene are ENHRY and SYGVKD. Trimming at V came to 6 bases and at J to 6 bases, leaving 5 bases not matched to a gene. DNA for the CDR3: TGTGCCATCAGCTCAGCGGGGGGGCCCAATGAGCAGTTCTTC. Translation: CAISSAGGPNEQFF.

This clone has just one count. CDR3 DNA sequence: TGTGCCAGCAGTGAACCGGGCTACACCTTC. This gives the protein CASSEPGYTF. The V and J genes are TRBV2 and TRBJ1-2; D remains unclear. The CDR3 extends over 10 amino acids. V gave up 2 bases and J gave up 8 bases, with 3 bases separating them. Germline V gives CDR1 SNHLY, CDR2 FYNNEI.

The rearrangement links TRBV12-3 or TRBV12-4 to TRBJ2-7; 8 bases fit TRBD2. CDR3 length: 12 amino acids. Trimming removed 6 bases from V and 7 bases from J; junction bases left unmatched: 5. Here the CDR3 reads CASRGLVPEQYF. The CDR3 region has the DNA TGTGCCAGCAGGGGACTAGTTCCAGAGCAGTACTTC.

The chain couples TRBV2 to TRBJ1-4, with 7 bases fitting TRBD1. The germline gives CDR1 SNHLY, CDR2 FYNNEI. This CDR3 region has 15 residues. V lost 3 bases and J lost 6; bases outside the gene matches: 7. CDR3 in DNA: TGTGCCAGCAGTGATTCGACAGGGTGGGATGAAAAACTGTTTTTT. This translates into CASSDSTGWDEKLFF.

The chain recombines TRBV3-1 (or the pseudogene TRBV3-2) with TRBJ1-1, with 7 nucleotides matching TRBD1. The CDR3 has 14 amino acids. Germline-derived CDR1 and CDR2 are LGHDT and YNNKEL (reference sequence). The junction had 11 bases not matched to a gene; V was cut back by 4 bases and J by 9 bases. This CDR3 is CASSPQGQGGKAFF. CDR3 sequence (DNA): TGTGCCAGCAGCCCGCAGGGGCAGGGGGGTAAAGCTTTCTTT.

The V call is TRBV28, the J call TRBJ1-2; D possibly corresponds to TRBD1 (6 bases). The CDR3 loop spans 17 amino acids. Trimming removed 3 bases from V and 4 bases from J, with 21 bases in between. Looked up from germline, CDR1 is MDHEN and CDR2 is SYDVKM. Here the CDR3 DNA reads TGTGCCAGCAGTTTTTCCGGGGATCTTGGGACAATCTATGGCTACACCTTC. Its protein is CASSFSGDLGTIYGYTF.